The subject of this entry is one TCR beta chain. Antigen: not known. Blood was sampled at baseline, cycle 4 day 1, and cycle 7 day 1. This CDR3 region has 13 residues. Trimming removed 7 bases from V and 8 bases from J, with 17 bases in between. Germline V lookup: CDR1 SEHNR, CDR2 FQNEAQ (reference sequence). The data belong to a study of OX40 agonist ivuxolimab in advanced cancers. About the study: The patients' treatment was ivuxolimab, an agonistic anti-OX40 (CD134) antibody. General study points: Nonresponders, in some cases, also had low normalized T-cell clonal expansion. Near-lowest levels of clonal expansion characterized partial responders at 0.1-3.0 mg/kg.

Generated by immunoSEQ multiplex PCR, the TCRdb table keeps only in-frame clones and is missing some. The sample contains approximately 35,000 clones, about 80% of which appear only once. The chain has TRBV7-9 and TRBJ1-2, with no clear D. The sequenced sample was CD4+ or CD8+ T cells sorted from blood, obtained in a trial of the OX40 agonist ivuxolimab. The receptor's source is an adult with an advanced solid tumor such as melanoma, head and neck, liver or kidney cancer. The CDR3 region is CASTQWGKGGYTF. CDR3 coding DNA: TGTGCCAGCACCCAATGGGGTAAAGGCGGCTACACCTTC.